These T cell receptor beta chains were read from a single sample in a study of regulatory T cells in long-lasting Graves disease. TCRdb used MiXCR to reprocess the multiplex PCR reads, holding one entry per CDR3 protein. The repertoire holds around 360,000 distinct CDR3 sequences, with around 15% as singletons. The same sample was also used in a study of T cells in Graves' hyperthyroidism and ophthalmopathy.

Source: peripheral blood mononuclear cells (PBMCs), taken at new diagnosis, from a patient treated with antithyroid drugs. The receptors come from a woman aged 18-29 years with Graves disease. The CDR3 runs from the conserved cysteine through the conserved F or W. D genes are given only for firm matches. The size field is filled for only some rows; it gives once, few, many or a size class.

CASSFPTSGGNTGELFF TGTGCCAGCAGTTTTCCGACTAGCGGGGGAAACACCGGGGAGCTGTTTTTT many TRBJ2-2 TRBV12-3/TRBV12-4 17 TRBD2
CASSQGLGYGYTF TGTGCCAGCAGCCAAGGGTTAGGCTATGGCTACACCTTC many TRBJ1-2 TRBV14 13 .
CASSLMNRGSEQYF TGTGCCAGCAGTTTGATGAACAGGGGGTCCGAGCAGTACTTC few TRBJ2-7 TRBV27 14 TRBD1
CASSLDRGYEQYF TGTGCCAGCAGCTTAGACAGGGGATACGAGCAGTACTTC many TRBJ2-7 TRBV11-2 13 .
CASSEIPSGQETQYF TGTGCCAGCAGTGAAATCCCTAGCGGCCAAGAGACCCAGTACTTC many TRBJ2-5 TRBV2 15 TRBD2
CASSPLPLAGDKDNEQFF TGTGCCAGCAGTCCCCTCCCTCTTGCAGGGGATAAGGACAATGAGCAGTTCTTC many TRBJ2-1 TRBV28 18 .
CASSVGEGGYNEQFF TGTGCCAGCAGCGTAGGGGAAGGGGGGTACAATGAGCAGTTCTTC many TRBJ2-1 TRBV9 15 .
CASSYGAVNTIYF TGTGCCAGCAGTTATGGGGCGGTAAACACCATATATTTT few TRBJ1-3 TRBV28 13 .
CASSQGTVSGDTIYF TGTGCCAGCAGCCAAGGGACAGTCTCTGGAGACACCATATATTTT . TRBJ1-3 TRBV3-1 15 .
CASSPLNGRARTEAFF TGTGCTAGCAGCCCGTTAAATGGGAGGGCGCGGACTGAAGCTTTCTTT few TRBJ1-1 TRBV7-7 16 .
CASSFSRGLDYGYTF TGTGCCAGCAGTTTTTCCAGGGGGCTGGACTATGGCTACACCTTC few TRBJ1-2 TRBV28 15 TRBD1
CSARSGGSYSGANVLTF TGCAGTGCTAGAAGTGGGGGAAGCTACTCTGGGGCCAACGTCCTGACTTTC . TRBJ2-6 TRBV20-1 17 .
CASGGGFGNEQFF TGTGCCAGCGGCGGGGGCTTTGGCAATGAGCAGTTCTTC many TRBJ2-1 TRBV2 13 .
CASSLFLAGGIGYNEQFF TGCGCCAGCAGCTTGTTTCTAGCGGGGGGTATTGGCTACAATGAGCAGTTCTTC many TRBJ2-1 TRBV5-1 18 TRBD2
CASSGTADNSPLHF TGTGCCAGCAGTGGGACAGCCGATAATTCACCCCTCCACTTT . TRBJ1-6 TRBV9 14 TRBD1
CATSRDLHTEAFF TGTGCCACCAGCAGAGATCTCCACACTGAAGCTTTCTTT few TRBJ1-1 TRBV15 13 .
CASSLTAGSDTQYF TGTGCCAGCAGCTTGACGGCGGGATCAGATACGCAGTATTTT many TRBJ2-3 TRBV7-8 14 .
CASSFRAGSSYEQYF TGTGCCAGCAGTTTTCGGGCCGGGAGCTCCTACGAGCAGTACTTC many TRBJ2-7 TRBV12-3/TRBV12-4 15 .
CASTLGLMNTEAFF TGTGCCTCCACCCTAGGATTAATGAACACTGAAGCTTTCTTT . TRBJ1-1 TRBV19 14 .
CASTSRSTQVHF TGTGCCAGCACCTCTCGGAGCACCCAGGTGCACTTC many TRBJ2-7 TRBV12-3/TRBV12-4 12 .
CASSQSPTYNEQFF TGTGCCAGCAGTCAAAGTCCCACCTACAATGAGCAGTTCTTC many TRBJ2-1 TRBV11-2 14 .
CASSLWLAGPLSYNEQFF TGTGCCAGCAGTTTATGGCTAGCGGGCCCACTCTCCTACAATGAGCAGTTCTTC many TRBJ2-1 TRBV28 18 TRBD2
CASSNGQGIDGYTF TGTGCCAGCAGTAATGGACAGGGGATCGACGGCTACACCTTC many TRBJ1-2 TRBV2 14 TRBD1
CASSFSGTGELFF TGTGCCAGCAGCTTTAGCGGCACCGGGGAGCTGTTTTTT . TRBJ2-2 TRBV11-3 13 .
CATSDLSYSYGYTF TGTGCCACCAGTGATTTATCTTACAGCTATGGCTACACCTTC many TRBJ1-2 TRBV24-1 14 .
CASSLGRLQRWYF TGTGCCAGCAGCTTGGGGCGGCTTCAGAGGTGGTACTTC few TRBJ2-7 TRBV5-4 13 .
CASIVPGGGETQYF TGTGCCAGCATTGTACCGGGGGGGGGAGAGACCCAGTACTTC once TRBJ2-5 TRBV6-1 14 TRBD2
CASSPGTSGDEKLFF TGCGCCAGCAGCCCGGGGACATCGGGGGATGAAAAACTGTTTTTT . TRBJ1-4 TRBV5-1 15 .
CASRQQGPGELFF TGTGCCAGCAGACAACAGGGACCCGGGGAGCTGTTTTTT . TRBJ2-2 TRBV7-9 13 .
CATRPGLATDTQYF TGTGCCACCCGGCCGGGACTCGCCACAGATACGCAGTATTTT many TRBJ2-3 TRBV28 14 .
CASSQGRSYEQYF TGTGCCAGCAGCCAAGGCAGATCCTACGAGCAGTACTTC many TRBJ2-7 TRBV3-1 13 .
CASSEGFPQFF TGTGCCAGTAGTGAGGGATTTCCGCAGTTCTTC . TRBJ2-1 TRBV19 11 .
CSAGAGELFF TGCAGCGCGGGGGCCGGGGAGCTGTTTTTT once TRBJ2-2 TRBV29-1 10 .
CARTLDFLGYEQYF TGTGCCAGAACACTAGACTTCCTTGGCTACGAGCAGTACTTC . TRBJ2-7 TRBV19 14 .
CASSLWGSDQPQHF TGTGCCAGCAGCTTATGGGGTTCCGATCAGCCCCAGCATTTT . TRBJ1-5 TRBV7-6 14 .
CASGKLGVSYEQYF TGTGCCAGCGGTAAGCTAGGGGTCTCCTACGAGCAGTACTTC few TRBJ2-7 TRBV12-3/TRBV12-4 14 .
CASSLGSLNTEAFF TGTGCCAGCAGCTTAGGATCCCTAAACACTGAAGCTTTCTTT many TRBJ1-1 TRBV11-1 14 .
CATSDPPSDEQYF TGTGCCACCAGTGATCCGCCATCCGACGAGCAGTACTTC many TRBJ2-7 TRBV24-1 13 .
CASSYSGVSSGANVLTF TGTGCCAGCAGTTACTCCGGCGTTAGCTCTGGGGCCAACGTCCTGACTTTC many TRBJ2-6 TRBV6-5 17 .
CASSFGSGVDNEQFF TGTGCCAGCAGCTTCGGTAGCGGGGTAGACAATGAGCAGTTCTTC many TRBJ2-1 TRBV7-9 15 TRBD2
CASSSTTSGSYNEQFF TGTGCCAGCAGCTCAACGACTAGCGGCTCCTACAATGAGCAGTTCTTC many TRBJ2-1 TRBV3-1 16 TRBD2
CASSSRTGRNEQFF TGTGCCAGCAGCTCTAGGACAGGGAGGAATGAGCAGTTCTTC . TRBJ2-1 TRBV3-1 14 TRBD1
CASIDKADTQYF TGTGCCAGTATCGACAAAGCAGATACGCAGTATTTT . TRBJ2-3 TRBV19 12 .
CSARDLGASGMPQHF TGCAGTGCTAGAGATCTAGGGGCCTCAGGGATGCCCCAGCATTTT few TRBJ1-5 TRBV20-1 15 .
CASSLTTGPGEKLFF TGTGCCAGCAGCCTAACGACAGGCCCTGGTGAAAAACTGTTTTTT . TRBJ1-4 TRBV9 15 .
CASSANGGGTTDTQYF TGTGCCAGCAGCGCTAACGGCGGGGGAACCACAGATACGCAGTATTTT many TRBJ2-3 TRBV7-3 16 TRBD2
CSAGDEDQPQHF TGCAGCGCTGGAGACGAGGATCAGCCCCAGCATTTT many TRBJ1-5 TRBV29-1 12 .
CASSVRQGVYEQYF TGTGCCAGCAGTGTTAGACAGGGGGTCTACGAGCAGTACTTC many TRBJ2-7 TRBV28 14 TRBD1
CASSAKSGTPDSPLHF TGTGCCAGCAGCGCTAAGTCCGGGACACCGGATTCACCCCTCCACTTT few TRBJ1-6 TRBV9 16 .
CASSLSSLNTEAFF TGCGCCAGCAGCTTGTCTTCCCTGAACACTGAAGCTTTCTTT . TRBJ1-1 TRBV5-1 14 .
CASTGGWDYGYTF TGTGCCAGCACAGGGGGCTGGGACTATGGCTACACCTTC many TRBJ1-2 TRBV3-1 13 TRBD1
CASSVGEGGYEQYF TGTGCCAGCAGCGTAGGTGAAGGGGGCTACGAGCAGTACTTC . TRBJ2-7 TRBV9 14 .
CASSYGLAGMGNEQFF TGTGCCAGCAGTTACGGACTAGCGGGAATGGGCAATGAGCAGTTCTTC many TRBJ2-1 TRBV28 16 TRBD2
CASSQGEVQRFNKTQYF TGTGCCAGCAGCCAAGGAGAAGTACAACGGTTTAATAAGACCCAGTACTTC many TRBJ2-5 TRBV14 17 .